A single sample gave rise to the 2 T cell receptor beta chains below, sequenced in a study of regulatory T cells in long-lasting Graves disease. Time point indicated: newly diagnosed GD, antithyroid drugs for less than 3 months. Preparation of the TCR library used RNA extracted from PBMCs. Sequencing libraries for TCR beta were prepared with iRepertoire HTBI primers and Arm-PCR of CDR3 regions. TCRdb reprocessed the multiplex PCR reads with MiXCR, giving one entry per CDR3 protein. The sample lists 350,000 to 450,000 distinct CDR3 sequences, 15% occurring once. This sample also belongs to another study, concerning T cells in Graves' hyperthyroidism and ophthalmopathy.

Specimen: peripheral blood mononuclear cells (PBMCs), collected at new diagnosis, from a patient treated with antithyroid drugs. The receptors originated from a woman between 35 and 50 years old with Graves disease.

This clonotype was recorded at least ten times. This chain joins TRBV6-2 or TRBV6-3 and TRBJ2-3; no definite D call. V was shortened by 7 bases and J by 2 bases, with 10 bases between the two germline ends. Germline CDR1 and CDR2: MNHEY and SVGEGT. CDR3 length: 13 amino acids. The CDR3 DNA is TGTGCCAGCAAGTCCTCCCCCACAGATACGCAGTATTTT. This sequence encodes CASKSSPTDTQYF.

This sequence joins TRBV6-2 or TRBV6-3 and TRBJ2-2; D perhaps matches TRBD2 (6 bases). The CDR3 has 16 residues. V was pared by 5 bases and J by 1 base, with 14 bases between. Germline lookup yields CDR1 MNHEY and CDR2 SVGEGT. The CDR3 reads CASSERLVMNTGELFF. The CDR3 DNA reads as TGTGCCAGCAGTGAACGACTAGTTATGAACACCGGGGAGCTGTTTTTT.